A selection of T cell receptor beta chains follows, all from one sample in a study of CD8 T cells in Susac syndrome. TCRdb reprocessed the immunoSEQ multiplex PCR reads via MiXCR and lists one record per CDR3 protein. The sample holds tens of thousands of distinct CDR3 sequences, about 95% seen once. What was sequenced was CD8+ T cells from PBMCs. These receptors were taken from a human donor with Susac syndrome. Both conserved end residues are part of each CDR3. Rows give clone size only sometimes, using once, few, many, or a class for an expanded clone.

>-|TRBV20-1|TRBJ1-5
CSARSRGFSNQPQHF
>once|TRBV29-1|TRBJ2-3
CSVWTATSTDTQYF
>-|TRBV28|TRBJ1-2
CASSLFTPATGDYGYTF
>-|TRBV14|TRBJ2-4
CASSMISGAKNIQYF
>-|TRBV30|TRBJ1-4
CAWSNTGSEKLFF
>-|TRBV24-1|TRBJ1-5
CATSDPYHPQHF
>-|TRBV7-7|TRBJ2-1
CASSPGQYNEQFF
>-|TRBV29-1|TRBJ1-2
CSVRDRADGYTF
>-|TRBV30|TRBJ1-1
CAWGDSNTEAFF
>-|TRBV2|TRBJ2-5
CASRPLTPYRETQYF
>-|TRBV20-1|TRBJ2-7
CSAPDESYEQYF
>-|TRBV19|TRBJ1-2
CASSTGIFGYTF
>few|TRBV19|TRBJ1-5
CASSPQGNQPQHF
>-|TRBV3-1|TRBJ1-2
CASSQGLRTPYGYTF
>-|TRBV20-1|TRBJ1-5
CSASHRVRNQPQHF
>-|TRBV7-9|TRBJ2-5
CASSLNSGGPEYF
>-|TRBV29-1|TRBJ2-1
CSVEGTYNEQFF
>once|TRBV6-2/TRBV6-3|TRBJ1-2
CASMGQGTNGYTF
>-|TRBV28|TRBJ2-5
CASRNFETQYF
>once|TRBV15|TRBJ2-5
CATSRDSLAGRPETQYF